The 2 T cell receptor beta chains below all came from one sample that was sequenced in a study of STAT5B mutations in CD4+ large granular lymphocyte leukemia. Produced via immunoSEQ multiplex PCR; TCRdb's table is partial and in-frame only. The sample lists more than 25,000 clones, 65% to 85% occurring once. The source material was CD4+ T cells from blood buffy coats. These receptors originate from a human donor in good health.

CDR3 sequence reads: CASSMNRGRFNSPLHF. For the CDR3, the DNA is TGTGCCAGTAGTATGAACAGGGGGAGATTTAATTCACCCCTCCACTTT. The chain carries TRBV19 and TRBJ1-6; 8 nucleotides line up with TRBD1. Germline loops: CDR1 LNHDA, CDR2 SQIVND (reference sequence). After removal of 3 bases from V and 6 bases from J, the junction contained 7 bases not matched to a gene. The CDR3 runs 16 residues. The entire variable domain, with the rest obtained from reference TRBV19 and TRBJ1-6, is as follows: DGGITQSPKYLFRKEGQNVTLSCEQNLNHDAMYWYRQDPGQGLRLIYYSQIVNDFQKGDIAEGYSVSREKKESFPLTVTSAQKNPTAFYLCASSMNRGRFNSPLHFGNGTRLTVT.

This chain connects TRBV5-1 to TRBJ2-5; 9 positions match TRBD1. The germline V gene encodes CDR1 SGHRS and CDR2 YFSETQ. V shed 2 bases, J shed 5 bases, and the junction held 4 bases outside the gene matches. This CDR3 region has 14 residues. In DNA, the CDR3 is TGCGCCAGCAGCTTAACAGGGGGCCGGGAGACCCAGTACTTC. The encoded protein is CASSLTGGRETQYF.